This record covers a single TCR beta chain. Its specific antigen is unknown. Base qualities are not provided; no much larger clone lies one nucleotide away. This sample was included in a study of cytotoxic CD8 clonotypes in ibrutinib-treated CLL (dated by TCRdb to the early 2020s). Study-level background: In this cohort, about 15 patients were treatment-naive and about ten were relapsed/refractory, while roughly 17 had unmutated IGHV. Partial responses were observed in 24 patients and complete responses in 2; after a median follow-up of 68 months, remission was maintained in 14 patients and progression was observed in some twelve. Samples at response were collected after a median of roughly 13 months of treatment, with a range of roughly 6 to 40 months. An average of roughly 270,000 productive templates and roughly 94,000 productive rearrangements was obtained per sample. Longitudinal samples were obtainable from about 30% of the roughly 90 participants in the trial. Cryopreserved peripheral blood mononuclear cells were obtained before treatment, at response, and at either sustained remission or disease progression. Every remission and progressive disease sample was obtained while ibrutinib was still being received by the patients.

From a lookup of the germline V gene, CDR1 and CDR2 are SGHDT and YYEEEE. V loses 2 bases of germline sequence and J loses 0 bases, and the interval between the two ends is 12 bases. Measured from the cysteine to the phenylalanine, the CDR3 is 15 residues long. The only DNA kept is the CDR3, 45 bases in frame from the first base. What the research found in general, with its limitations: Baseline clonality exceeded that of age-matched healthy donors and correlated strongly with circulating CD8+ T-cell counts. Clonality rose at ibrutinib response, remained stable during sustained remission, and dropped back toward baseline at progression. Public clonotypes were rare and either shrank or stayed stable during treatment, and the rise in clonality at ibrutinib response reflected expansion of private clonotypes. Lymph node repertoires were not examined, and the timing of sampling was not matched between patients in sustained remission and those whose disease progressed.

Each clonotype received, on average, 10x coverage in deep resolution sequencing performed on a MiSeq, where the target depth lay between 1 in 1 million and 1 in 200,000 T cells. TCR beta libraries were generated with the immunoSEQ hsTCRB Kit. Per the authors' processing: The data were analyzed with ImmunoSEQ Analyzer and ImmunoSEQ Data Assistant, and V, D and J gene assignments followed IMGT definitions. Clonality, with values ranging from 0 to 1, was calculated as one minus the normalized Shannon entropy of productive rearrangement frequencies. Only overrepresented clonotypes making up at least 0.05% of the repertoire of each patient were included in the public clonotype analysis. Repertoires from around 13 age-matched healthy donors in immuneACCESS were used as clonality controls. Sourced from immuneACCESS, this table was stored by TCRdb with only in-frame sequences that have V and J called. A share of the clones is absent; for the studies checked, an unresolved V gene accounts for under half, and the remainder has no known explanation. That table furnishes V, J and clone size, whereas the DNA furnished D and trimming. This sample gives more than 110,000 clones in total; approximately 90% of them show up just once. Of the sample, 11% is held by the ten largest clones.

Per the publication, the time point label means: approximately eleven months on ibrutinib. For TCR beta library preparation, about 2 micrograms of genomic DNA were extracted from the cryopreserved PBMCs. Longitudinal blood samples from CLL patients receiving ibrutinib monotherapy were subjected to high-throughput TCR beta sequencing. The patients were enrolled in a single-center, open-label phase 2 trial of ibrutinib monotherapy. This material consisted of PBMCs, taken after 12 months of ibrutinib treatment. The clonotype was recovered from a human donor with chronic lymphocytic leukemia. This chain joins TRBV5-6 to TRBJ2-7; the D segment is perhaps TRBD1 or TRBD2, each sharing 5 matched bases. In nucleotides, the sequence is TGTGCCAGCAGCTTTGGTTCGGGGCCCTCCTACGAGCAGTACTTC. It encodes CASSFGSGPSYEQYF.